What follows are 32 T cell receptor beta chains derived from one specimen sequenced in a study of PD-1 blockade in mismatch repair-deficient tumors. Measured with immunoSEQ multiplex PCR; TCRdb has only the in-frame clones, and not every one. The table shows around 120,000 clones, with around nine tenths occurring only once. The specimen comprised peripheral blood, sampled 72 weeks after starting pembrolizumab. The receptors derive from an adult with mismatch repair-deficient cancer.

A word on this clone: The final CDR3 position lacks the conserved phenylalanine or tryptophan, pointing to a likely read error. The DNA is omitted, as the CDR3 cannot be located on it reliably, and the CDR3 follows TCRdb's listing. The chain uses TRBV28 and TRBJ2-7; the table gives TRBD2 as D, unverified against the DNA. A total of 11 residues make up the CDR3, ends included. Germline V CDR1 and CDR2: MDHEN, SYDVKM. The CDR3 loop is CASSSKLGGPA.

The chain uses TRBV27 and TRBJ2-1; 7 bases agree with TRBD2. Germline CDR1 is MNHEY and CDR2 is SMNVEV (reference sequence). Germline trimming cut 3 bases from V and 8 bases from J; bases unmatched to any gene: 7. CDR3 length: 14 residues. The CDR3 coding sequence is TGTGCCAGCAGTTTTTTGACTAGCCCCCATGAGCAGTTCTTC. Translation: CASSFLTSPHEQFF.

The chain has TRBV28 and TRBJ2-6; D ambiguous. The ends were cut back, 8 bases at V and 0 bases at J, with 5 bases in the middle. In germline, CDR1 is MDHEN, CDR2 SYDVKM. This CDR3 has 13 amino acids. The chain's CDR3 is CASRNSGANVLTF. The CDR3 bases are TGTGCCAGCCGGAACTCTGGGGCCAACGTCCTGACTTTC.

CDR3 protein: CASNWGGPYEQYF. CDR3 in DNA: TGTGCCAGCAACTGGGGGGGGCCCTACGAGCAGTACTTC. The V call is TRBV5-8, the J call TRBJ2-7; maybe TRBD2 (7 bases). V was shortened by 6 bases and J by 2 bases, with 12 bases between the two germline ends. Germline V gene sequence: CDR1 SGHTS, CDR2 YDEGEE. This CDR3 has 13 residues.

The chain has TRBV6-5 and TRBJ1-2; 7 nucleotides align to TRBD1. The V gene end was trimmed by 6 bases and the J gene end by 7 bases; junction bases not matched to a gene: 11. CDR1 is MNHEY and CDR2 is SVGAGI in the germline V gene. The length of the CDR3 is 14 residues. Here the CDR3 DNA reads TGTGCCAGCAGCCGGAGCGACAGGGAGGGTGGCTACACCTTC. This sequence encodes CASSRSDREGGYTF.

The chain combines TRBV6-5 with TRBJ2-7, with 7 bases matching TRBD2. The germline V gene encodes CDR1 MNHEY and CDR2 SVGAGI. Germline trimming cut 6 bases from V and 2 bases from J; bases unmatched to any gene: 4. This CDR3 has 13 amino acids. The CDR3 DNA follows: TGTGCCAGCAGCGGCGGGAGCCCCTACGAGCAGTACTTC. Protein sequence: CASSGGSPYEQYF.

This rearrangement joins TRBV19 to TRBJ2-4; D may be TRBD2 (5 bases). Deletions cut 3 bases from V and 8 bases from J, with 17 bases between. Germline V gene sequence: CDR1 LNHDA, CDR2 SQIVND (reference sequence). The CDR3 has 15 amino acids. The CDR3 DNA sequence: TGTGCCAGTAGTATTCTAGCCCCCCCCCGGGACATTCAGTACTTC. Amino acid sequence: CASSILAPPRDIQYF.

The V call is TRBV19, the J call TRBJ2-1, with 8 bases fitting TRBD1. The germline CDR1 and CDR2 sequences are LNHDA and SQIVND (reference sequence). V dropped 5 bases and J dropped 4; count of bases not matched to a gene: 10. This CDR3 is built from 16 residues. Here the CDR3 reads CASSAGTGGFYNEQFF. The CDR3 DNA reads as TGTGCCAGTAGTGCCGGTACAGGGGGTTTTTACAATGAGCAGTTCTTC.

In this sample, this clone turned up once. The V gene is TRBV5-4, the J gene TRBJ2-3; TRBD2 might be the D (5 bases). V shed 2 bases and J shed 0 bases, with 10 bases lying between them. CDR1 and CDR2 (germline): SGHNT, YYREEE (reference sequence). The CDR3 contains 15 residues. CDR3 residues: CASSLLDWSTDTQYF. CDR3 in DNA: TGTGCCAGCAGCTTACTAGACTGGAGCACAGATACGCAGTATTTT.

The genes are TRBV10-3 and TRBJ2-5; 11 nucleotides line up with TRBD1. Unmatched junction bases numbered 7, after V lost 8 bases and J lost 5 bases. This CDR3 is built from 14 residues. Germline CDR1 reads ENHRY; CDR2 reads SYGVKD. The CDR3, as DNA: TGTGCCATCGCCGACCGGGACAGGGGGGAGACCCAGTACTTC. Translating it yields CAIADRDRGETQYF.

V gene TRBV6-1 combines with J gene TRBJ1-1; no definite D call. Trimming left V 3 bases short and J 2 bases short, with 7 bases between. From germline, CDR1 is MNHNS and CDR2 SASEGT. CDR3 length: 13 residues. CDR3 DNA: TGTGCCAGCAGTGACATAGGTAACACTGAAGCTTTCTTT. Protein product: CASSDIGNTEAFF.

The CDR3 DNA is TGTGCCATCAGACCGACAGGATACGGGACTCCCCTCACAGATACGCAGTATTTT. Encoded protein: CAIRPTGYGTPLTDTQYF. V gene TRBV10-3 combines with J gene TRBJ2-3; D tentatively reads TRBD1 or TRBD2 (6 bases each). CDR1 and CDR2 from the germline V gene are ENHRY and SYGVKD. V dropped 6 bases and J dropped 2 bases, with 24 bases sitting between them. The CDR3 is made up of 18 amino acids.

This chain uses TRBV11-2 with TRBJ2-7; TRBD2 agrees at 10 bases. Per germline, CDR1 SGHAT and CDR2 FQNNGV. V lost 7 bases to trimming and J lost 5 bases; unmatched junction nucleotides: 11. This CDR3 is 15 amino acids long. The CDR3 DNA reads as TGTGCCAGCACCTTTAGCGGGAGGCTGATTGACGAGCAGTACTTC. Translating it yields CASTFSGRLIDEQYF.

For the CDR3, the DNA is TGTGCCAGCAGCCCCACTAGTACAAGGCAGTTCTTC. Residues: CASSPTSTRQFF. V gene TRBV14 combines with J gene TRBJ2-1, with D perhaps TRBD2 (5 bases). This CDR3 has 12 amino acids. The V gene's germline CDR1 is SGHDN and CDR2 FVKESK. V was clipped by 4 bases and J by 12 bases, with 13 bases between them.

The genes are TRBV6-5 and TRBJ1-1; 8 nucleotides align to TRBD1. The length of the CDR3 is 15 residues. J was trimmed by 2 bases and V by 1 base; bases with no gene match: 3. Germline V lookup: CDR1 MNHEY, CDR2 SVGAGI. CDR3 sequence reads: CASSYWTGQNTEAFF. CDR3 sequence (DNA): TGTGCCAGCAGTTACTGGACAGGGCAAAACACTGAAGCTTTCTTT.

The J gene is TRBJ2-7, the V gene TRBV19; either TRBD1 or TRBD2 may supply D (5 bases each). Trimming removed 1 base at V and 2 bases at J, with 12 bases between. This CDR3 has 15 residues. Germline-derived CDR1 and CDR2 are LNHDA and SQIVND (reference sequence). CDR3 sequence (DNA): TGTGCCAGTAGTATAGCGGGCAGGGACGCCTACGAGCAGTACTTC. Protein product: CASSIAGRDAYEQYF.

The chain carries TRBV4-2 and TRBJ1-4; no clear D gene. The V and J ends lost 5 bases and 8 bases respectively, with 12 bases between them. The CDR3 spans 13 residues. CDR1 is LGHNA and CDR2 is YNFKEQ in the germline V gene. CDR3 sequence (DNA): TGTGCCAGCAGCTTAGTGCCAGACGAAAAACTGTTTTTT. It is translated as CASSLVPDEKLFF.

V is TRBV30 and J is TRBJ2-7; D unclear. Germline loops: CDR1 GTSNPN, CDR2 SVGIG (reference sequence). V lost 0 bases, J lost 2 bases, and 23 bases lay in between. The CDR3 totals 18 residues. The CDR3 nucleotides read TGTGCCTGGAGTGTACGATCCGCCACCGGGCCGACACCCTACGAGCAGTACTTC. Its protein product is CAWSVRSATGPTPYEQYF.

The chain joins TRBV10-3 to TRBJ2-2; 11 bases match TRBD2. The CDR3 sequence is 17 residues long. With 6 bases clipped from V and 1 base from J, the junction kept 7 bases outside the gene matches. Germline CDR1 is ENHRY and CDR2 is SYGVKD. The CDR3 region has the DNA TGTGCCATCAGACCGGGACTAGCGGTAATGAACACCGGGGAGCTGTTTTTT. It encodes CAIRPGLAVMNTGELFF.

The chain couples TRBV5-6 to TRBJ2-5; D perhaps matches TRBD1 (6 bases). The CDR3 runs 16 residues. V was cut by 0 bases and J by 0 bases, with 12 bases left in between. Germline CDR1 and CDR2: SGHDT and YYEEEE. DNA of the CDR3: TGTGCCAGCAGCTTGGCACTACAGGGTTACCAAGAGACCCAGTACTTC. Translation gives CASSLALQGYQETQYF.

This chain connects TRBV2 to TRBJ2-5; 7 bases line up with TRBD2. The CDR3 runs to 14 residues. The trim removed 6 bases at V and 3 bases at J, leaving 7 bases unmatched. The V gene's germline CDR1 is SNHLY and CDR2 FYNNEI. CDR3 in DNA: TGTGCCAGCAGCCCGAGGGCGGGGGAAGAGACCCAGTACTTC. Translated: CASSPRAGEETQYF.

The chain is built from TRBV13 and TRBJ2-5; D gene unclear. Germline assignment: CDR1 PRHDT and CDR2 FYEKMQ (reference sequence). CDR3 length: 14 residues. Trimming shortened V by 2 bases and J by 2 bases, and 9 bases separated the two germline ends. CDR3 loop: CASSLYGKQETQYF. The CDR3 DNA reads TGTGCCAGCAGCTTATATGGGAAACAAGAGACCCAGTACTTC.

The table lists this clone with a few counts. This chain's CDR3 is CASSLGARTYEQYF. The CDR3, as DNA: TGCGCCAGCAGCTTGGGTGCCCGAACCTACGAGCAGTACTTC. The chain combines TRBV5-1 with TRBJ2-7; D not resolved. The V end lost 0 bases, the J end lost 2 bases, and 9 bases lay between the germline ends. The CDR3 contains 14 residues. Looked up from germline, CDR1 is SGHRS and CDR2 is YFSETQ.

CDR3 residues: CSAEQGSGAEAFF. CDR3 DNA: TGCAGCGCCGAACAGGGGAGTGGCGCTGAAGCTTTCTTT. The chain couples TRBV29-1 to TRBJ1-1; TRBD1 agrees at 7 bases. The CDR3 has 13 amino acids. Per germline, CDR1 SQVTM and CDR2 ANQGSEA. J lost 6 bases, V lost 7 bases, and 11 bases had no gene match.

The chain has TRBV13 and TRBJ2-1; possibly TRBD2 for D (7 bases). V was clipped by 3 bases and J by 6 bases, with 12 bases between them. The CDR3 is 14 amino acids. From germline, CDR1 is PRHDT and CDR2 FYEKMQ (reference sequence). Here the CDR3 reads CASSFGGGGNEQFF. CDR3 sequence (DNA): TGTGCCAGCAGCTTTGGAGGGGGGGGCAATGAGCAGTTCTTC.

The chain couples TRBV11-3 to TRBJ2-3; 11 nucleotides align to TRBD2. Trimming cost V 4 bases and J 4 bases; bases outside gene matches: 4. CDR3 length: 15 residues. Germline CDR1 reads SGHNT; CDR2 reads YENEEA. The CDR3 here is CASSSGTSGPDTQYF. In nucleotides, the CDR3 is TGTGCCAGCAGCTCGGGGACTAGCGGTCCAGATACGCAGTATTTT. The whole variable domain, remainder taken from reference TRBV11-3 and TRBJ2-3, is EAGVVQSPRYKIIEKKQPVAFWCNPISGHNTLYWYLQNLGQGPELLIRYENEEAVDDSQLPKDRFSAERLKGVDSTLKIQPAELGDSAVYLCASSSGTSGPDTQYFGPGTRLTVL.

This clone was observed once. The V gene is TRBV25-1, the J gene TRBJ2-4, with D possibly matching TRBD1 (6 bases). Germline V gene sequence: CDR1 MGHDK, CDR2 SYGVNS. This CDR3 has 14 residues. Trimming removed 4 bases from V and 0 bases from J, with 7 bases in between. CDR3 sequence reads: CASSGTVAKNIQYF. The CDR3 DNA sequence: TGTGCCAGCAGTGGGACAGTAGCCAAAAACATTCAGTACTTC.

This chain uses TRBV27 with TRBJ2-3, with D possibly matching TRBD2 (6 bases). The CDR3 covers 15 residues. Trimming took 5 bases from V and 2 from J, leaving 14 bases between them. Germline V CDR1 and CDR2: MNHEY, SMNVEV (reference sequence). The CDR3 is CASSAPRENTDTQYF. CDR3 DNA: TGTGCCAGCAGTGCCCCCCGGGAGAACACAGATACGCAGTATTTT.

This clone has just one count. This chain connects TRBV6-1 to TRBJ2-1; D remains ambiguous. Trimming left V 2 bases short and J 6 bases short, with 20 bases between. This CDR3 region has 17 residues. Germline loops: CDR1 MNHNS, CDR2 SASEGT. The CDR3, as DNA: TGTGCCAGCAGTGAAACGACAATCCGAGTAGAATTCAATGAGCAGTTCTTC. It codes for CASSETTIRVEFNEQFF.

The J gene is TRBJ2-7, the V gene TRBV11-2; possibly TRBD2 for D (6 bases). Trimming stripped 4 bases from V and 2 bases from J, with 15 bases between. Germline V gene data show CDR1 as SGHAT and CDR2 as FQNNGV. There are 15 residues in the CDR3. CDR3 in amino acids: CASSSVGGRAYEQYF. The CDR3 coding sequence is TGTGCCAGCAGCTCCGTAGGAGGGAGAGCCTACGAGCAGTACTTC.

The chain combines TRBV29-1 with TRBJ1-2; 8 bases map to TRBD1. The CDR3 extends over 12 amino acids. From germline, CDR1 is SQVTM and CDR2 ANQGSEA. The V gene end was trimmed by 5 bases and the J gene end by 7 bases; junction bases not matched to a gene: 6. In DNA form, the CDR3 reads TGCAGCGTTCCCCGGACAGGGTCTGGCTACACCTTC. This codes for CSVPRTGSGYTF.

V usage is TRBV5-1 and J usage is TRBJ2-1; 8 positions agree with TRBD2. V trimming: 3 bases; J trimming: 0 bases; junction bases outside the gene matches: 8. The CDR3 totals 17 residues. Germline V CDR1 and CDR2: SGHRS, YFSETQ. DNA for the CDR3: TGCGCCAGCAGCTCCGCAAGCGGGGGTAGCTCCTACAATGAGCAGTTCTTC. Its protein is CASSSASGGSSYNEQFF.